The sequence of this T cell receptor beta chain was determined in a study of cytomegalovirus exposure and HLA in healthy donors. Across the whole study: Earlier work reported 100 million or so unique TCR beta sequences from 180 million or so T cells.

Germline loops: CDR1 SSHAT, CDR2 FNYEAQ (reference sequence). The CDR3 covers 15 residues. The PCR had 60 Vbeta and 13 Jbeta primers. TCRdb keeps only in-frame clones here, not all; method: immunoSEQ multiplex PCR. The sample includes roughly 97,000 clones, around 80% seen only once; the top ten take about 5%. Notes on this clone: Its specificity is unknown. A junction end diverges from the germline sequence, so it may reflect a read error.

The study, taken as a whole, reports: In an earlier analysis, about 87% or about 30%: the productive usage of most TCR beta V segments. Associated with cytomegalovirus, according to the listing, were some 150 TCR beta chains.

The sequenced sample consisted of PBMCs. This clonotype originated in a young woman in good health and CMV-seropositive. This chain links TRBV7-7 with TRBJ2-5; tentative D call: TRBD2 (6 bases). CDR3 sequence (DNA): TGTGCTAGCAGCTTAGCTCAACGGGAGCGAGAGACCCAGTACTTC. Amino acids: CASSLAQRERETQYF.